This T cell receptor (beta chain) is from a study of blood T cells in healthy people across ages. Overall study: About one barcoded beta molecule per two T cells was the capture yield of template switching.

CDR3 size: 12 residues. Per the germline V gene, CDR1 is SQVTM and CDR2 is ANQGSEA. The donors, healthy Caucasians from Russia, were aged roughly 6 to 90. A second about 7 to 11 cycle PCR used barcoded and J-beta primers. TCRdb reprocessed the 5' RACE reads with MiXCR, giving one entry per CDR3 protein. Found here are about 670,000 distinct CDR3 sequences, more than 45% of them singletons; the top ten hold 13%. Details on this clonotype: Given a much more abundant clone one base away, this may be a read error.

The receptor's source is an elderly woman in good health. Sequencing input: blood. The gene calls are TRBV29-1 and TRBJ2-5; TRBD1 aligns across 8 bases. TRBJ2-1 matches the DNA end more closely, so the J call is doubtful. CDR3: CSVTGGQETQFF. DNA for the CDR3: TGCAGCGTTACAGGGGGTCAAGAGACCCAGTTCTTC.